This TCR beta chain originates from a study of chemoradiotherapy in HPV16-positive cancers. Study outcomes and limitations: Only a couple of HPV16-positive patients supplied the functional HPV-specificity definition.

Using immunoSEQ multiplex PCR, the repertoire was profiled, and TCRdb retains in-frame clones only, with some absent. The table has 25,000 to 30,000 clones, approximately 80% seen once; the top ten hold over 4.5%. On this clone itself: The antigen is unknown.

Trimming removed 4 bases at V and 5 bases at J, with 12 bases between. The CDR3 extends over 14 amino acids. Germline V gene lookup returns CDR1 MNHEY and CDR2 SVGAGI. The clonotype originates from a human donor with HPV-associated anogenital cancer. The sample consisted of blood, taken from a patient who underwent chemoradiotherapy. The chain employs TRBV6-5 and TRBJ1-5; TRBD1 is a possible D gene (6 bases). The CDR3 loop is CASSSQGLDQPQHF. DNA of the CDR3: TGTGCCAGCAGTTCCCAGGGGTTGGATCAGCCCCAGCATTTT.